These 18 T cell receptor beta chains were sequenced from one sample in a study of blood T cell repertoires in COVID-19. Only in-frame clones appear in the TCRdb table, and some are missing; sequencing was by immunoSEQ multiplex PCR. Of fewer than 200,000 clones in the sample, 75% to 85% are singletons; the top ten hold 6% to 8.5%. Specimen: peripheral blood. The receptors here all came from a man between 60 and 75 years old with acute or convalescent COVID-19.

The chain carries TRBV9 and TRBJ2-1; 7 bases line up with TRBD2. The J segment lost 5 bases and the V segment lost 5 bases, leaving 7 bases of the junction unmatched. Looked up from germline, CDR1 is SGDLS and CDR2 is YYNGEE. The CDR3 spans 14 residues. The CDR3 region has the DNA TGTGCCAGCAGGTCGGGGGGTTGGGACAATGAGCAGTTCTTC. As protein: CASRSGGWDNEQFF. Supplemented by reference TRBV9 and TRBJ2-1, the full variable domain reads DSGVTQTPKHLITATGQRVTLRCSPRSGDLSVYWYQQSLDQGLQFLIQYYNGEERAKGNILERFSAQQFPDLHSELNLSSLELGDSALYFCASRSGGWDNEQFFGPGTRLTVL.

This chain joins TRBV12-3 or TRBV12-4 and TRBJ2-2; D possibly corresponds to TRBD1 (6 bases). This CDR3 has 13 amino acids. V lost 6 bases and J lost 6, with 11 bases in between. CDR3 nucleotides: TGTGCCAGCAGATCAGACAGGCCCGGGGAGCTGTTTTTT. Protein product: CASRSDRPGELFF.

This chain connects TRBV3-1 (or the pseudogene TRBV3-2) to TRBJ2-5; D not resolved. The CDR3 runs 13 residues. Trimming took 4 bases from V and 1 from J, leaving 7 bases between them. Germline-derived CDR1 and CDR2 are LGHDT and YNNKEL (reference sequence). The CDR3 bases are TGTGCCAGCAGCCCACGCGGCCAAGAGACCCAGTACTTC. Its translation is CASSPRGQETQYF.

The V call is TRBV24-1, the J call TRBJ1-3; possibly TRBD1 for D (5 bases). The germline CDR1 and CDR2 sequences are KGHDR and SFDVKD. Trimming left V 1 base short and J 0 bases short, with 9 bases between. This CDR3 has 16 residues. For the CDR3, the DNA is TGTGCCACCAGTGATTTCTACAGGTACTCTGGAAACACCATATATTTT. Encoded protein: CATSDFYRYSGNTIYF.

CDR3 DNA sequence: TGTGCCAGCTCACCATTGACCCAGGGAAACACCGGGGAGCTGTTTTTT. Encoded protein: CASSPLTQGNTGELFF. This chain connects TRBV18 to TRBJ2-2, with D perhaps matching TRBD1 (5 bases). V lost 2 bases to trimming and J lost 2 bases, with 12 bases between them. The germline gives CDR1 KGHSH, CDR2 LQKENI. CDR3 length: 16 residues.

The rearrangement joins TRBV6-1 to TRBJ1-1, with D tentatively TRBD1 (5 bases). In germline, CDR1 is MNHNS, CDR2 SASEGT. This CDR3 contains 12 residues. The V end was cut by 2 bases, the J end by 5 bases, with 6 bases between. The CDR3 coding sequence is TGTGCCAGCAGTGAACGGGGGACTGAAGCTTTCTTT. Translating gives CASSERGTEAFF.

The CDR3 coding sequence is TGCAGCGTTGAAGTTAGGGCCCGACAGCTTGAAGCTTTCTTT. The encoded protein is CSVEVRARQLEAFF. The gene calls are TRBV29-1 and TRBJ1-1, with D possibly matching TRBD1 (5 bases). Per germline, CDR1 SQVTM and CDR2 ANQGSEA. This CDR3 contains 14 residues. The V gene lost 1 base and the J gene lost 7 bases, with 16 bases spanning the gap.

A few counts support this clone. The gene calls are TRBV18 and TRBJ2-6; D possibly corresponds to TRBD2 (5 bases). The CDR3 totals 14 residues. The germline gives CDR1 KGHSH, CDR2 LQKENI. Trimming left V 2 bases short and J 4 bases short, with 6 bases between. DNA of the CDR3: TGTGCCAGCTCACCAGGGAGCGGGGCCAACGTCCTGACTTTC. This sequence encodes CASSPGSGANVLTF.

The V gene is TRBV6-4, the J gene TRBJ2-1; 8 bases agree with TRBD2. Per the germline V gene, CDR1 is MRHNA and CDR2 is SNTAGT. V lost 2 bases, J lost 5 bases, and 5 bases stayed unmatched. The CDR3 extends over 15 amino acids. For the CDR3, the DNA is TGTGCCAGCAGTGACGGTAGCGGGGCCAACAATGAGCAGTTCTTC. Amino acids: CASSDGSGANNEQFF.

The chain uses TRBV10-1 and TRBJ1-6, with 9 bases fitting TRBD1. The CDR3 runs to 18 residues. The germline V gene encodes CDR1 WNHNN and CDR2 SYGVQD (reference sequence). V lost 9 bases and J lost 10; bases outside the gene matches: 22. CDR3 DNA sequence: TGCGCCAGACCAGCCCGGGACAGGGATGTTTGTGGGAAATCACCCCTCCACTTT. It encodes CARPARDRDVCGKSPLHF.

This chain links TRBV5-1 with TRBJ1-2, with D possibly TRBD1 on 6 matching bases. V lost 0 bases to trimming and J lost 8 bases, with 11 bases between them. The V gene's germline CDR1 is SGHRS and CDR2 YFSETQ. The CDR3 spans 13 residues. Here the CDR3 reads CASSLEQGEGYTF. DNA for the CDR3: TGCGCCAGCAGCTTGGAACAGGGTGAAGGCTACACCTTC.

This chain uses TRBV7-9 with TRBJ2-5, with 10 bases lining up with TRBD2. Germline CDR1 SEHNR, CDR2 FQNEAQ (reference sequence). The CDR3 consists of 15 residues. Losses at the gene ends were 4 bases for V and 1 base for J; bases not matched to a gene: 3. CDR3 protein: CASSWTSGSQETQYF. The CDR3 nucleotides read TGTGCCAGCAGCTGGACTAGCGGTTCCCAAGAGACCCAGTACTTC.

The chain uses TRBV5-1 and TRBJ1-3, with TRBD1 matching 7 bases. This CDR3 has 13 amino acids. CDR1 is SGHRS, CDR2 YFSETQ, per germline. V lost 4 bases to trimming and J lost 6 bases; unmatched junction nucleotides: 4. CDR3 loop: CASSTGQENTIYF. Here the CDR3 DNA reads TGCGCCAGCAGCACCGGACAGGAAAACACCATATATTTT.

The V gene is TRBV5-1, the J gene TRBJ2-7; 7 nucleotides agree with TRBD1. Germline V gene data show CDR1 as SGHRS and CDR2 as YFSETQ. The junction had 3 bases not matched to a gene; V was cut back by 3 bases and J by 6 bases. This CDR3 has 12 amino acids. The CDR3 reads CASSYTGVEQYF. In DNA form, the CDR3 reads TGCGCCAGCAGCTACACAGGGGTCGAGCAGTACTTC. Filled out from reference TRBV5-1 and TRBJ2-7, the complete variable domain reads KAGVTQTPRYLIKTRGQQVTLSCSPISGHRSVSWYQQTPGQGLQFLFEYFSETQRNKGNFPGRFSGRQFSNSRSEMNVSTLELGDSALYLCASSYTGVEQYFGPGTRLTVT.

V gene TRBV2 combines with J gene TRBJ1-3; a weak D match, TRBD1 (5 bases). Between the trimmed V and J ends, which lost 4 bases and 2 bases, there was a span of 6 bases. Germline V CDR1 and CDR2: SNHLY, FYNNEI. This CDR3 contains 13 residues. CDR3 DNA sequence: TGTGCCAGCAGTGTGACAGCTGGAAACACCATATATTTT. Translating gives CASSVTAGNTIYF.

In nucleotides, the CDR3 is TGTGCCAGCAGCTCCTGGACAGGGTCAGATACGCAGTATTTT. Translated, it gives CASSSWTGSDTQYF. This sequence joins TRBV7-2 and TRBJ2-3, with 8 bases that match TRBD1. Germline CDR1 SGHTA, CDR2 FQGNSA. Trimming removed 4 bases from V and 4 bases from J; junction bases left unmatched: 4. The CDR3 length is 14 residues.

This clone came up a few times. The V call is TRBV4-1, the J call TRBJ1-5; TRBD1 aligns across 8 bases. CDR1 is MGHRA, CDR2 YSYEKL, per germline. The CDR3 consists of 15 residues. Germline trimming cut 4 bases from V and 6 bases from J; bases unmatched to any gene: 8. In nucleotides, the CDR3 is TGCGCCAGCAGCCCGGGACAGGTCCAGGGTCAGCCCCAGCATTTT. Translated: CASSPGQVQGQPQHF.

V and J are TRBV2 and TRBJ2-2; D might be TRBD1 (6 bases). Germline loops: CDR1 SNHLY, CDR2 FYNNEI. Trimming took off 3 bases at V and 5 bases at J, with 10 bases between the two ends. This CDR3 comprises 14 residues. The CDR3 DNA sequence: TGTGCCAGCAGTGAGGGGGCTTTAACCGGGGAGCTGTTTTTT. Translating it yields CASSEGALTGELFF. Based on the CDR3 plus reference TRBV2 and TRBJ2-2, the full variable domain is EPEVTQTPSHQVTQMGQEVILRCVPISNHLYFYWYRQILGQKVEFLVSFYNNEISEKSEIFDDQFSVERPDGSNFTLKIRSTKLEDSAMYFCASSEGALTGELFFGEGSRLTVL.